This is a list of T cell receptor beta chains from one sample in a study of memory CD4+ T cells and cytomegalovirus serostatus. Only in-frame clones appear in the TCRdb table, and some are missing; sequencing was by immunoSEQ multiplex PCR. The sample shows 25,000 to 40,000 clones, approximately 72% of them seen only once. Specimen: memory CD4+ T cells from blood. Receptors originate from an adult in good health and CMV-seronegative. Some clones in this sample may be carry-over from other donors' samples. The CDR3 runs from the conserved cysteine through the conserved F or W. Each record gives: D gene, V gene, J gene, CDR3 length, clone size, CDR3 DNA, CDR3 protein. A D gene is named only where the DNA matches it firmly. Expanded clones are given a class, and other clones once, few, many or no size at all.

>TRBD1|TRBV7-2|TRBJ2-5|16|.
TGTGCCAGCAGCTTAGCGAACAGGGGACGTTCGGAGACCCAGTACTTC
CASSLANRGRSETQYF
>.|TRBV4-1|TRBJ1-2|15|.
TGCGCCAGCAGCCAAGGGTATCCGGCTAACTATGGCTACACCTTC
CASSQGYPANYGYTF
>TRBD1|TRBV5-1|TRBJ1-1|11|.
TGCGCCAGCAGCAACCGGGACAGAGCTTTCTTT
CASSNRDRAFF
>.|TRBV19|TRBJ2-5|14|.
TGTGCCAGTAGTATCCCCGGGCTACAAGAGACCCAGTACTTC
CASSIPGLQETQYF
>.|TRBV19|TRBJ1-1|15|.
TGTGCCAGTAGTATCCCCGGAGGCATGAACACTGAAGCTTTCTTT
CASSIPGGMNTEAFF
>.|TRBV29-1|TRBJ1-1|11|.
TGCAGCCTGCTCGTAGCAACTGAAGCTTTCTTT
CSLLVATEAFF
>.|TRBV10-3|TRBJ2-1|16|.
TGTGCCATCAGTGGAGGGAGGAGAGGCGTGGGCACTGAGCAGTTCTTC
CAISGGRRGVGTEQFF
>.|TRBV7-6|TRBJ2-1|15|.
TGTGCCAGCAGCTTACAGGGTTTTTCTGTCAATGAGCAGTTCTTC
CASSLQGFSVNEQFF
>.|TRBV9|TRBJ1-5|13|.
TGTGCCAGCAGCCCGGCAGAAGATCAGCCCCAGCATTTT
CASSPAEDQPQHF
>.|TRBV2|TRBJ1-1|14|.
TGTGCCAGCAGTGGAGAAGCGAGGGCCACTGAAGCTTTCTTT
CASSGEARATEAFF
>TRBD1|TRBV29-1|TRBJ2-5|12|.
TGCAGCGTTCGTCGACAGGGAGAGACCCAGTACTTC
CSVRRQGETQYF
>.|TRBV7-2|TRBJ2-2|12|.
TGTGCCAGCAGCCGTGACTCGGGGGAGCTGTTTTTT
CASSRDSGELFF
>TRBD1|TRBV28|TRBJ2-2|14|.
TGTGCCAGCAGACAGGGGGGGAACACCGGGGAGCTGTTTTTT
CASRQGGNTGELFF
>.|TRBV4-3|TRBJ1-1|13|.
TGCGCCAGCAGCCACCACAGGGACACTGAAGCTTTCTTT
CASSHHRDTEAFF
>.|TRBV5-1|TRBJ1-1|15|few
TGCGCCAGTAGGGTTCGGGGACAAAAAAACACTGAAGCTTTCTTT
CASRVRGQKNTEAFF
>TRBD1|TRBV11-3|TRBJ2-5|14|.
TGTGCCAGCAGCAAGGGGACAGGCCAAGAGACCCAGTACTTC
CASSKGTGQETQYF
>TRBD1|TRBV19|TRBJ1-1|13|few
TGTGCCAGCTCAGACAGGGGGAACACTGAAGCTTTCTTT
CASSDRGNTEAFF
>.|TRBV11-2|TRBJ2-7|14|.
TGTGCCAGCAGCGGAGCGGGCGCCCGCTACGAGCAGTACTTC
CASSGAGARYEQYF
>.|TRBV5-1|TRBJ2-1|16|.
TGCGCCAGCAGTTGGGAGCTGGACAGCTCCTACAATGAGCAGTTCTTC
CASSWELDSSYNEQFF
>.|TRBV11-2|TRBJ2-1|15|.
TGTGCCAGCAGCTTAGAGGCAGGACCCTACAATGAGCAGTTCTTC
CASSLEAGPYNEQFF
>.|TRBV5-1|TRBJ1-3|14|.
TGCGCCAGCAGCCCTATGGACAACCAACACACCATATATTTT
CASSPMDNQHTIYF
>.|TRBV10-2|TRBJ1-1|16|.
TGCGCCAGCAGTGAGGGGCTCGACAGGCGGAACACTGAAGCTTTCTTT
CASSEGLDRRNTEAFF
>.|TRBV21-1|TRBJ2-2|16|.
TGTGCCAGCAGCCCCGGACAGGGGGAGAACACCGGGGAGCTGTTTTTT
CASSPGQGENTGELFF
>.|TRBV29-1|TRBJ1-1|11|few
TGCAGCGTTGAAAAAGGGACTGGAGCTTTCTTT
CSVEKGTGAFF
>.|TRBV5-6|TRBJ1-1|11|few
TGTGCCAGCGGACCGAACACTGAAGCTTTCTTT
CASGPNTEAFF
>TRBD2|TRBV5-1|TRBJ2-3|16|.
TGCGCCAGCAGCTTGGCGGGCGGGGGGGCCACAGATACGCAGTATTTT
CASSLAGGGATDTQYF
>TRBD1|TRBV5-4|TRBJ1-2|13|.
TGTGCCAGCCGAGGACAGGCGAACTATGGCTACACCTTC
CASRGQANYGYTF
>.|TRBV30|TRBJ1-5|18|.
TGTGCCTGGAGTGTTGGGTGGGAGGGGGTAGGGGGCAATCAGCCCCAGCATTTT
CAWSVGWEGVGGNQPQHF
>TRBD1|TRBV19|TRBJ2-2|15|.
TGTGCCAGCACCGACAGGGGCCGGGGCACCGGGGAGCTGTTTTTT
CASTDRGRGTGELFF
>TRBD2|TRBV10-2|TRBJ2-1|14|.
TGCGCCAGCAGTGAAACTAGCGGGGGAGATGAGCAGTTCTTC
CASSETSGGDEQFF
>.|TRBV18|TRBJ2-3|13|.
TGTGCCAGCTCACTCGGCCAGACAGATACGCAGTATTTT
CASSLGQTDTQYF
>TRBD2|TRBV2|TRBJ2-1|12|.
TGTGCCAGCGGGGGGGGTCTCGATGAGCAGTTCTTC
CASGGGLDEQFF
>TRBD1|TRBV7-9|TRBJ1-2|17|.
TGTGCCAGCAGCTCCAGAAGGGATGTGGGGACAGGGTATGGCTACACCTTC
CASSSRRDVGTGYGYTF